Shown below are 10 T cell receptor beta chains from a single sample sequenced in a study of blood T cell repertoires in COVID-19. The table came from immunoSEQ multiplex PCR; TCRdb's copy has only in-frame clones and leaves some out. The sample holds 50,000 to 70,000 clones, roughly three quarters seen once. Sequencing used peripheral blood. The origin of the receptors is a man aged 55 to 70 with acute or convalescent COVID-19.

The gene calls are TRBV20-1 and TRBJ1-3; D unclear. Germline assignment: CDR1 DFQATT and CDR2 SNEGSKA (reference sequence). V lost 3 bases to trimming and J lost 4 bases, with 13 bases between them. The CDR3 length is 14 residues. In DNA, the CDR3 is TGCAGTGCTAGTGCCCCATCGAGGGGAAACACCATATATTTT. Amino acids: CSASAPSRGNTIYF.

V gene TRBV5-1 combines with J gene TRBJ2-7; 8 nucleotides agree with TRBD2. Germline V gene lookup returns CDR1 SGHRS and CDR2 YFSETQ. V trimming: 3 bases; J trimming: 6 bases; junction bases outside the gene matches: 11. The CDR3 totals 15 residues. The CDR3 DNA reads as TGCGCCAGCAGCTCTCGAGGAGCGGGGGATATCGAGCAGTACTTC. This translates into CASSSRGAGDIEQYF.

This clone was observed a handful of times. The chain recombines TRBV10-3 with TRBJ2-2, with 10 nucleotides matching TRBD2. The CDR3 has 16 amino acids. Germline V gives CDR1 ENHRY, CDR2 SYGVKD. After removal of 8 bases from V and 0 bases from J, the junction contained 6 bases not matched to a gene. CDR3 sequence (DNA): TGTGCCATCCTTAGAACTAGCGGGGCGAACACCGGGGAGCTGTTTTTT. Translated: CAILRTSGANTGELFF.

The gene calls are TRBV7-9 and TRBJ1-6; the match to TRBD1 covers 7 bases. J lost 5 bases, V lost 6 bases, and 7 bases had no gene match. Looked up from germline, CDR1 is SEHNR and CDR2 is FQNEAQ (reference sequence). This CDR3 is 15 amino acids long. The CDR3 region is CASRSTGEHNSPLHF. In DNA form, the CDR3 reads TGTGCCAGCAGATCCACAGGGGAGCATAATTCACCCCTCCACTTT.

The CDR3 region is CASSPRRENTDTQYF. The CDR3 DNA follows: TGTGCCAGCTCACCACGACGGGAGAACACAGATACGCAGTATTTT. The chain joins TRBV18 to TRBJ2-3; possible D gene TRBD2, 6 bases. The CDR3 sequence is 15 residues long. Germline CDR1 reads KGHSH; CDR2 reads LQKENI. Trimming stripped 1 base from V and 2 bases from J, with 10 bases between.

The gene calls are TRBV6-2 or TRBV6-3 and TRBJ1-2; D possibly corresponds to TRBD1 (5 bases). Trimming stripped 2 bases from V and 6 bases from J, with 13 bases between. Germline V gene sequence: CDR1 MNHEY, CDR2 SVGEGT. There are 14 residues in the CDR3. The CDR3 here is CASSYLGHLDGYTF. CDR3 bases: TGTGCCAGCAGTTACCTAGGACACTTAGATGGCTACACCTTC.

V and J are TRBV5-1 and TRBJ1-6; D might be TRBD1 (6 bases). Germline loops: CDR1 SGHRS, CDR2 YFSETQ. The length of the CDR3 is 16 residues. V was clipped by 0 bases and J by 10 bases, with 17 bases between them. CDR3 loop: CASSLDQQGMGSPLHF. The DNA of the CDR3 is TGCGCCAGCAGCTTGGATCAGCAGGGGATGGGCTCACCCCTCCACTTT.

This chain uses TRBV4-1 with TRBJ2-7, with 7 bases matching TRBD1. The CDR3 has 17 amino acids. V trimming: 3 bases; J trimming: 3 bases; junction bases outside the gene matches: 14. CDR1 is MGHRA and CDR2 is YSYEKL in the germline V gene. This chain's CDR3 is CASSHLRTGTAIYEQYF. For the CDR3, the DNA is TGCGCCAGCAGCCACCTACGTACCGGGACAGCTATCTACGAGCAGTACTTC.

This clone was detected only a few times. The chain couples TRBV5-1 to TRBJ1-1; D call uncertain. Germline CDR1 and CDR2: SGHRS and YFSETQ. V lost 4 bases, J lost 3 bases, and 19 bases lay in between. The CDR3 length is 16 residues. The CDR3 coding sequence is TGCGCCAGCAGCCCCGGTAAGACCCGGAGGGACACTGAAGCTTTCTTT. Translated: CASSPGKTRRDTEAFF.

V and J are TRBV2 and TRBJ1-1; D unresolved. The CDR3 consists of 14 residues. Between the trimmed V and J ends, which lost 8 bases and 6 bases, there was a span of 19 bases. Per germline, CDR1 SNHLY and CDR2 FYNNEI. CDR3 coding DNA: TGTGCCAGCGGGATCGACAAGGAGGACCCTGAAGCTTTCTTT. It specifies CASGIDKEDPEAFF.